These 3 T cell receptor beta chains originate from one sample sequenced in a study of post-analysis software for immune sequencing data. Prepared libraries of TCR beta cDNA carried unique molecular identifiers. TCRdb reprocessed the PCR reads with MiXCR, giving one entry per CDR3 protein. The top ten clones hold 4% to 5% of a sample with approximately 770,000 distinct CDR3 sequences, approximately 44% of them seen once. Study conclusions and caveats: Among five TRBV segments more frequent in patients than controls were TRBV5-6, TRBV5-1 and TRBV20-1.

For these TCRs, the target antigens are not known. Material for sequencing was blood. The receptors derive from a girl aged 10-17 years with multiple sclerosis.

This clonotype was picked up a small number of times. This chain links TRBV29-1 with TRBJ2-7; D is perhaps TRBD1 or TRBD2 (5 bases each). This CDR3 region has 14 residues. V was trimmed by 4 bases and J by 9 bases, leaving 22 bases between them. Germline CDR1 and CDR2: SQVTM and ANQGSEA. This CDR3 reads CSVVTGTLLERQYF. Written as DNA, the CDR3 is TGCAGCGTTGTCACCGGGACGCTCTTAGAGAGGCAGTACTTC.

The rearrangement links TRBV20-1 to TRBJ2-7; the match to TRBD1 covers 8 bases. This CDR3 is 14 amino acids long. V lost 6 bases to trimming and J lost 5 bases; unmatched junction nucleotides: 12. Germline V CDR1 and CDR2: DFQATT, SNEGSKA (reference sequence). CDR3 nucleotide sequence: TGCAGTGCAACAGGACAGGGCAGCGATGACGAGCAGTACTTC. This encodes CSATGQGSDDEQYF.

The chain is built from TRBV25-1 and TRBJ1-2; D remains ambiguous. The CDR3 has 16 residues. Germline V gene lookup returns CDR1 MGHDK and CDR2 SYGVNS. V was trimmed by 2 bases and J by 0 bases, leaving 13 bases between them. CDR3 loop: CASSETDLLANYGYTF. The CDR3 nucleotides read TGTGCCAGCAGTGAAACCGACCTCTTAGCTAACTATGGCTACACCTTC.